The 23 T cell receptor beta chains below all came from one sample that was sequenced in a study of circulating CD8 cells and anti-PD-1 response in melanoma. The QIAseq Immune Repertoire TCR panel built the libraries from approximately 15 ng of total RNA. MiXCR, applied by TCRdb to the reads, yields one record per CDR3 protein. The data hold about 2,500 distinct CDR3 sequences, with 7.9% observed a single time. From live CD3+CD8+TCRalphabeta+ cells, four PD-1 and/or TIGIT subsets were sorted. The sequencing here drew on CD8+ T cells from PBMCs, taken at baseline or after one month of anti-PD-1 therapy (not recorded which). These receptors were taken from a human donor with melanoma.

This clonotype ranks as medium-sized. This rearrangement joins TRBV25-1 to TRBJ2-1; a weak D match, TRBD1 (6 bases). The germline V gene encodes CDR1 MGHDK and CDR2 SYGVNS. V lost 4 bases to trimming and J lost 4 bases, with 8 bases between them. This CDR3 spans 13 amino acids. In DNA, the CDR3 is TGTGCCAGCAGTGTACAGGGTTACAATGAGCAGTTCTTC. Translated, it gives CASSVQGYNEQFF.

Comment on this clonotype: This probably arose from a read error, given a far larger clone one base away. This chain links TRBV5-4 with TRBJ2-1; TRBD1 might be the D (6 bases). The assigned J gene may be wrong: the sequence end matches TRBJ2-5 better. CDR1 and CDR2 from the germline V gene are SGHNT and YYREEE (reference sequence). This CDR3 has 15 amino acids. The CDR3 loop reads CASSFPRGSGETQYF. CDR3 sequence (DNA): TGTGCCAGCAGCTTCCCGAGGGGGAGTGGCGAGACCCAGTACTTC.

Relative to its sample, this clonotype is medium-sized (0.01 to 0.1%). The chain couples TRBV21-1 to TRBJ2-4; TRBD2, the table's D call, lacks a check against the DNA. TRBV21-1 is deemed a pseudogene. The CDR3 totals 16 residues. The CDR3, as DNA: TGTGCCAGCAGCAAAGGGAGCGGTCGTGGCAAAAACATTCAGTACTTC. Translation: CASSKGSGRGKNIQYF.

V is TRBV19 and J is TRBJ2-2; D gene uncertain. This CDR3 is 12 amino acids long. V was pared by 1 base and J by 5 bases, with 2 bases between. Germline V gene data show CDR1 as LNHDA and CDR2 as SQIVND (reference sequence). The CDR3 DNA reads TGTGCCAGTAGTATAGTTACCGGGGAGCTGTTTTTT. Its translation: CASSIVTGELFF.

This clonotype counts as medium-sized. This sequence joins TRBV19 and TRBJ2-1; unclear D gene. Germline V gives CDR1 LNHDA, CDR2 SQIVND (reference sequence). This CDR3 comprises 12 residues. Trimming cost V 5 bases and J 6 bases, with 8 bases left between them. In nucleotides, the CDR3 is TGTGCCAGTAGTCCATGGGGCAATGAGCAGTTCTTC. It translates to CASSPWGNEQFF.

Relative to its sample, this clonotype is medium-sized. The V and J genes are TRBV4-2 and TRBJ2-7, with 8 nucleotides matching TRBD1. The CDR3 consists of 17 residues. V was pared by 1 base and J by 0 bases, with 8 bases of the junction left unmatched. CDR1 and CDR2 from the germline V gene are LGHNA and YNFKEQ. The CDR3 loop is CASSQVIRQGISYEQYF. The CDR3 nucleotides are TGTGCCAGCAGCCAAGTGATAAGACAGGGGATCTCCTACGAGCAGTACTTC.

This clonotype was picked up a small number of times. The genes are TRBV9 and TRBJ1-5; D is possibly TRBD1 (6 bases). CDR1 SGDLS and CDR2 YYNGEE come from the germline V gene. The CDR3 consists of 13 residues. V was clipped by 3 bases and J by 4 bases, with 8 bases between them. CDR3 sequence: CASSGQDNQPQHF. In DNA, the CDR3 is TGTGCCAGCAGCGGACAGGATAATCAGCCCCAGCATTTT.

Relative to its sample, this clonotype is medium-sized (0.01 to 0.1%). The CDR3 region is CASSRDRRNSPLHF. The CDR3 DNA sequence: TGTGCCAGCAGCCGGGACAGGAGAAATTCACCCCTCCACTTT. This sequence joins TRBV2 and TRBJ1-6; 8 positions match TRBD1. CDR1 SNHLY and CDR2 FYNNEI come from the germline V gene. The CDR3 consists of 14 residues. J lost 7 bases, V lost 6 bases, and 5 bases had no gene match. Together with reference TRBV2 and TRBJ1-6, the CDR3 gives the full variable domain: EPEVTQTPSHQVTQMGQEVILRCVPISNHLYFYWYRQILGQKVEFLVSFYNNEISEKSEIFDDQFSVERPDGSNFTLKIRSTKLEDSAMYFCASSRDRRNSPLHFGNGTRLTVT.

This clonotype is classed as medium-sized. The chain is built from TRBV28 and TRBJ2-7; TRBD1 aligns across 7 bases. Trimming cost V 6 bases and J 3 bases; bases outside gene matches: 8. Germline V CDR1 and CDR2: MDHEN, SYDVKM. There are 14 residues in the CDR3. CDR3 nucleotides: TGTGCCAGCAGCTCCCTGGGACAGCTCTACGAGCAGTACTTC. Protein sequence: CASSSLGQLYEQYF.

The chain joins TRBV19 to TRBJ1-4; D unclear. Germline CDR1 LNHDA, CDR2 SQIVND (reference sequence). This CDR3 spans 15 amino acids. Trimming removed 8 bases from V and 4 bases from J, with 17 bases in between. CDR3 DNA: TGTGCCAGTCTGCTCATGGCCGAGGGTAATGAAAAACTGTTTTTT. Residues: CASLLMAEGNEKLFF.

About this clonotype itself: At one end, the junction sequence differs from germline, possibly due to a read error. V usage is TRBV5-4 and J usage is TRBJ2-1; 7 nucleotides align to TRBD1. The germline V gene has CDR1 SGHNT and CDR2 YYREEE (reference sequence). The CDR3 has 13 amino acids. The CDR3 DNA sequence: TGTGCCAGCAGCTCGGGACAGCACAATGAGCGGTCCTTC. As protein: CASSSGQHNERSF.

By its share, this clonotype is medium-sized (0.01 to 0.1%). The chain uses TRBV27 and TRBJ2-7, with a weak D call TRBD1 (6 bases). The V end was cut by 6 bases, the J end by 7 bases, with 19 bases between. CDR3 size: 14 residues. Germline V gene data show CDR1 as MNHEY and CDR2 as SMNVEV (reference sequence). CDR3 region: CASRPTGTPIEQYF. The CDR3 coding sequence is TGTGCCAGCAGGCCAACCGGGACACCGATAGAGCAGTACTTC.

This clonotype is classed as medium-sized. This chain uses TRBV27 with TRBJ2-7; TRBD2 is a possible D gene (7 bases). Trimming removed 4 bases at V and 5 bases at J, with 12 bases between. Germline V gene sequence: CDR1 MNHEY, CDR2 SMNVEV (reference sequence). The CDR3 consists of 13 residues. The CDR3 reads CASSWRGGHEQYF. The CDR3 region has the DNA TGTGCCAGCAGTTGGCGCGGGGGCCACGAGCAGTACTTC.

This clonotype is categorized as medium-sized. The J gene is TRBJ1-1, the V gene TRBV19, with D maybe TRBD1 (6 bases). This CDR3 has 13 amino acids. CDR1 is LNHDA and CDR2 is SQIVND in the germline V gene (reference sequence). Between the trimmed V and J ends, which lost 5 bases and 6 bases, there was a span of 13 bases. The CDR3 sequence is CASSPGALPEAFF. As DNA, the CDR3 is TGTGCCAGTAGTCCGGGGGCTTTACCTGAAGCTTTCTTT.

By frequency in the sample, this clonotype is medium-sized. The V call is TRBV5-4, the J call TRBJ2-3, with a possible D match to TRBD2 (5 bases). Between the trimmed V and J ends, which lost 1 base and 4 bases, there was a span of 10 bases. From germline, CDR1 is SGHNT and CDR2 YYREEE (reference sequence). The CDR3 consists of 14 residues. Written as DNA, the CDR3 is TGTGCCAGCAGCTTGTCCGCGAGGGCAGATACGCAGTATTTT. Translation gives CASSLSARADTQYF.

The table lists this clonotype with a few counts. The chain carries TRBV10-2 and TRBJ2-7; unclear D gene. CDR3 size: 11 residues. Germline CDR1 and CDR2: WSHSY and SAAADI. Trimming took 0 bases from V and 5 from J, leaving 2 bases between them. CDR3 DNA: TGCGCCAGCAGTGAGTCGAACGAGCAGTACTTC. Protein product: CASSESNEQYF.

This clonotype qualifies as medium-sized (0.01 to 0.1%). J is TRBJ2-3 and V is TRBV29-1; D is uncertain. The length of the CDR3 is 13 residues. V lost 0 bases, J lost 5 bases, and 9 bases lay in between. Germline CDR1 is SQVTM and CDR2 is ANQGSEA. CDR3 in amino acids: CSVEEPPGDTQYF. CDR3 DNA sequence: TGCAGCGTTGAAGAACCCCCTGGAGATACGCAGTATTTT.

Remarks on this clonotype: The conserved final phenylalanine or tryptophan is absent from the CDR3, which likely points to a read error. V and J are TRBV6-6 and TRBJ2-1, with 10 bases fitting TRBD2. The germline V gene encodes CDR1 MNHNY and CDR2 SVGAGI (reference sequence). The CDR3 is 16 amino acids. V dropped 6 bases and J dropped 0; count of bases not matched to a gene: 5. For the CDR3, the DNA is TGTGCCAGCAGGCTAGCGGGGGAGTTCTCCTACAATGAGCAGTTCCTC. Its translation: CASRLAGEFSYNEQFL.

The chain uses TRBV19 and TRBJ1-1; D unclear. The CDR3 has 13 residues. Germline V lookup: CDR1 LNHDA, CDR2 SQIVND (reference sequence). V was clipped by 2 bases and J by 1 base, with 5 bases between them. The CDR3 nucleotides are TGTGCCAGTAGTATACGGGGGAACACTGAAGCTTTCTTT. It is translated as CASSIRGNTEAFF.

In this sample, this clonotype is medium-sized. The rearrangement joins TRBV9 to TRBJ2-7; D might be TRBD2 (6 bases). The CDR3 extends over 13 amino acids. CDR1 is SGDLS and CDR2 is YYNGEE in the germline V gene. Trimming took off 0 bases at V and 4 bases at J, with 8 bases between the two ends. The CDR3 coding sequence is TGTGCCAGCAGCGTAGAGGCGGGGTACGAGCAGTACTTC. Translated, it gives CASSVEAGYEQYF.

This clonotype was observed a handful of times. The CDR3 loop reads CASSEGRETDTQYF. CDR3 DNA sequence: TGTGCCAGCAGTGAAGGGCGGGAGACAGATACGCAGTATTTT. The genes are TRBV2 and TRBJ2-3; 7 bases line up with TRBD2. The CDR3 runs 14 residues. Germline V gene sequence: CDR1 SNHLY, CDR2 FYNNEI. V trimming: 1 base; J trimming: 3 bases; junction bases outside the gene matches: 1. Full variable domain (remainder filled in from reference TRBV2 and TRBJ2-3): EPEVTQTPSHQVTQMGQEVILRCVPISNHLYFYWYRQILGQKVEFLVSFYNNEISEKSEIFDDQFSVERPDGSNFTLKIRSTKLEDSAMYFCASSEGRETDTQYFGPGTRLTVL.

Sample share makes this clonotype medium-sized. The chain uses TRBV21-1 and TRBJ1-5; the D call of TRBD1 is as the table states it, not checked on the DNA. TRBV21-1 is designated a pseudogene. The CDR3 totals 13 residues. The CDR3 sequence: CASTLFSSQPQHF. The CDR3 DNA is TGTGCCAGCACCCTGTTTTCTTCTCAGCCCCAGCATTTT.

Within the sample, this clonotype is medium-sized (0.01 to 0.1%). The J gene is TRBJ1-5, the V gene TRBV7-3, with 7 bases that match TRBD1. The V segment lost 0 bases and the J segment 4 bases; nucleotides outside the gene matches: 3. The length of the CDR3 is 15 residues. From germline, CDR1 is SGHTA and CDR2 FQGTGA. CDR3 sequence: CASSLTARGNQPQHF. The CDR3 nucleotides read TGTGCCAGCAGCTTAACGGCCAGGGGGAATCAGCCCCAGCATTTT.